This T cell receptor beta chain was observed in a study of identical twins' blood T cells. CDR1 and CDR2 (germline): SGHRS, YFSETQ. V lost 0 bases, J lost 0 bases, and 15 bases lay in between. CDR3 length equals 18 residues. TCRdb used MiXCR to reprocess the 5' RACE reads, holding one entry per CDR3 protein. The sample holds fewer than 450,000 distinct CDR3 sequences, 28% seen once. The sequenced sample consisted of PBMCs. J is TRBJ1-4 and V is TRBV5-1, with a tentative D call TRBD1 (5 bases). This sequence was found in a woman aged 18 to 55 in good health. In DNA form, the CDR3 reads TGCGCCAGCAGCTTGGCCGGGTCTCTGGGGCCAACTAATGAAAAACTGTTTTTT. Translation gives CASSLAGSLGPTNEKLFF.